This passage covers 29 T cell receptor beta chains from one sample sequenced in a study of blood T cell repertoires in COVID-19. Only in-frame clones appear in the TCRdb table, and some are missing; sequencing was by immunoSEQ multiplex PCR. The top ten clones hold roughly 6% of a sample with approximately 230,000 clones, roughly 87% of them seen once. The specimen sequenced was PBMCs or T cells enriched from blood (not recorded which). Every receptor here comes from a woman in her twenties or thirties with acute COVID-19.

The chain recombines TRBV4-3 with TRBJ2-1, with a tentative D call TRBD2 (6 bases). CDR1 is LGHNA, CDR2 YSLEER, per germline. The V end lost 1 base, the J end lost 0 bases, and 16 bases lay between the germline ends. This CDR3 has 18 residues. CDR3 in DNA: TGCGCCAGCAGCCAAGCCTACCGGGGGTTTAGCTCCTACAATGAGCAGTTCTTC. It yields the protein CASSQAYRGFSSYNEQFF.

The rearrangement links TRBV7-9 to TRBJ2-7; D call uncertain. The CDR3 runs to 10 residues. Trimming left V 5 bases short and J 7 bases short, with 6 bases between. Per germline, CDR1 SEHNR and CDR2 FQNEAQ (reference sequence). The CDR3 protein is CASSPQEQYF. Written as DNA, the CDR3 is TGTGCCAGCAGCCCCCAAGAGCAGTACTTC.

The chain recombines TRBV13 with TRBJ1-4; 10 nucleotides match TRBD1. The J segment lost 8 bases and the V segment lost 2 bases, leaving 8 bases of the junction unmatched. CDR3 length: 16 residues. Germline CDR1 and CDR2: PRHDT and FYEKMQ (reference sequence). This CDR3 reads CASSLRGTGVGEKLFF. The CDR3 DNA reads TGTGCCAGCAGCTTAAGAGGGACAGGGGTCGGAGAAAAACTGTTTTTT. Together with reference TRBV13 and TRBJ1-4, the CDR3 gives the full variable domain: AAGVIQSPRHLIKEKRETATLKCYPIPRHDTVYWYQQGPGQDPQFLISFYEKMQSDKGSIPDRFSAQQFSDYHSELNMSSLELGDSALYFCASSLRGTGVGEKLFFGSGTQLSVL.

The J gene is TRBJ1-5, the V gene TRBV3-1 (or the pseudogene TRBV3-2); D perhaps matches TRBD1 (6 bases). This CDR3 spans 18 amino acids. CDR1 and CDR2 from the germline V gene are LGHDT and YNNKEL (reference sequence). The V and J ends lost 0 bases and 0 bases respectively, with 15 bases between them. The CDR3 sequence is CASSQDPLGAGSNQPQHF. For the CDR3, the DNA is TGTGCCAGCAGCCAAGATCCGCTGGGGGCGGGTAGCAATCAGCCCCAGCATTTT.

The sample holds a few counts of this clone. Within the sample, other DNA sequences also encode this same CDR3. The J gene is TRBJ1-1, the V gene TRBV5-5; no clear D. V was shortened by 3 bases and J by 0 bases, with 6 bases between the two germline ends. This CDR3 is built from 13 residues. The germline CDR1 and CDR2 sequences are SGHKS and YYEKEE (reference sequence). The CDR3 loop is CASSWAMNTEAFF. Written as DNA, the CDR3 is TGTGCCAGCAGCTGGGCTATGAACACTGAAGCTTTCTTT.

The chain recombines TRBV5-4 with TRBJ2-3; D may be TRBD2 (6 bases). Trimming took 4 bases from V and 2 from J, leaving 11 bases between them. The CDR3 runs to 14 residues. The germline gives CDR1 SGHNT, CDR2 YYREEE (reference sequence). In DNA, the CDR3 is TGTGCCAGCAGCGAGACTAGTGACACAGATACGCAGTATTTT. It translates to CASSETSDTDTQYF.

The rearrangement uses TRBV29-1 and TRBJ2-5; D is possibly TRBD2 (5 bases). Per germline, CDR1 SQVTM and CDR2 ANQGSEA. The CDR3 spans 12 residues. With 7 bases removed from V and 0 bases from J, the gap between germline ends came to 9 bases. The CDR3 DNA follows: TGCAGCGGCGAGCGGAACCAAGAGACCCAGTACTTC. It codes for CSGERNQETQYF.

V is TRBV9 and J is TRBJ2-7; 9 positions agree with TRBD1. The CDR3 has 15 residues. Germline V lookup: CDR1 SGDLS, CDR2 YYNGEE. V lost 0 bases to trimming and J lost 5 bases; unmatched junction nucleotides: 6. In DNA, the CDR3 is TGTGCCAGCAGCGTAGGGGGACAGGGCGGGGACGAGCAGTACTTC. Its protein product is CASSVGGQGGDEQYF. The full variable domain, its missing parts supplied by reference TRBV9 and TRBJ2-7, is DSGVTQTPKHLITATGQRVTLRCSPRSGDLSVYWYQQSLDQGLQFLIQYYNGEERAKGNILERFSAQQFPDLHSELNLSSLELGDSALYFCASSVGGQGGDEQYFGPGTRLTVT.

The table lists this clone with a few counts. The chain couples TRBV7-9 to TRBJ1-1; a possible D gene is TRBD1 (6 bases). Germline V gene data show CDR1 as SEHNR and CDR2 as FQNEAQ (reference sequence). V was shortened by 5 bases and J by 5 bases, with 18 bases between the two germline ends. This CDR3 has 15 amino acids. The CDR3 protein is CASSPEQGGWTEAFF. CDR3 sequence (DNA): TGTGCCAGCAGCCCAGAACAGGGAGGGTGGACTGAAGCTTTCTTT.

This chain uses TRBV21-1 with TRBJ2-4; the table names TRBD2, a call not compared with the DNA. TRBV21-1 is a recognized pseudogene. This CDR3 has 21 residues. CDR3 region: CASSKSSLQMGGTLAKNIQYF. In DNA, the CDR3 is TGTGCCAGCAGCAAAAGTTCACTCCAGATGGGGGGGACTTTGGCCAAAAACATTCAGTACTTC.

The chain combines TRBV20-1 with TRBJ2-4; 8 nucleotides line up with TRBD1. The germline gives CDR1 DFQATT, CDR2 SNEGSKA (reference sequence). CDR3 length: 13 amino acids. With 3 bases clipped from V and 7 bases from J, the junction kept 5 bases outside the gene matches. In DNA, the CDR3 is TGCAGTGCTAGTGACAGGGGTGGTAACATTCAGTACTTC. Amino acids: CSASDRGGNIQYF.

This chain joins TRBV28 and TRBJ2-3, with 8 nucleotides matching TRBD1. Per the germline V gene, CDR1 is MDHEN and CDR2 is SYDVKM. CDR3 size: 14 residues. V shed 5 bases and J 2 bases; nucleotides not matched to a gene: 3. Here the CDR3 reads CASSDRGPTDTQYF. The CDR3 DNA is TGTGCCAGCAGTGACAGGGGACCCACAGATACGCAGTATTTT.

The chain combines TRBV11-3 with TRBJ2-2, with 9 positions matching TRBD1. Trimming removed 3 bases from V and 6 bases from J; junction bases left unmatched: 5. Germline V gene lookup returns CDR1 SGHNT and CDR2 YENEEA. The CDR3 totals 15 residues. The CDR3 sequence: CASSLGQGEAGELFF. CDR3 in DNA: TGTGCCAGCAGCTTGGGACAGGGAGAGGCCGGGGAGCTGTTTTTT. Drawing the rest from reference TRBV11-3 and TRBJ2-2, the complete variable domain is EAGVVQSPRYKIIEKKQPVAFWCNPISGHNTLYWYLQNLGQGPELLIRYENEEAVDDSQLPKDRFSAERLKGVDSTLKIQPAELGDSAVYLCASSLGQGEAGELFFGEGSRLTVL.

This clone was recorded only once. The chain is built from TRBV19 and TRBJ2-5; 12 bases map to TRBD2. J lost 5 bases, V lost 1 base, and 5 bases had no gene match. Germline V gene sequence: CDR1 LNHDA, CDR2 SQIVND (reference sequence). There are 16 residues in the CDR3. CDR3 amino acids: CASSIGTSGTWETQYF. CDR3 DNA sequence: TGTGCCAGTAGTATAGGGACTAGCGGGACATGGGAGACCCAGTACTTC.

The chain is built from TRBV28 and TRBJ1-1; the D is unclear. Trimming left V 6 bases short and J 11 bases short, with 10 bases between. The germline CDR1 and CDR2 sequences are MDHEN and SYDVKM. This CDR3 has 10 amino acids. DNA of the CDR3: TGTGCCAGCAGAAGAGTATCGGCTTTCTTT. It translates to CASRRVSAFF.

The V call is TRBV9, the J call TRBJ2-3; D is uncertain. Trimming shortened V by 1 base and J by 6 bases, and 9 bases separated the two germline ends. The CDR3 is 13 residues long. CDR1 is SGDLS, CDR2 YYNGEE, per germline. The CDR3 region is CASSVSSLDTQYF. Here the CDR3 DNA reads TGTGCCAGCAGCGTATCTAGTCTTGATACGCAGTATTTT.

In this sample, this clone turned up a few times. In DNA, the CDR3 is TGTGCCAGCAGCCCCCTGGAGTGGGGACTAGCGGGGACCACCACCGGGGAGCTGTTTTTT. Residues: CASSPLEWGLAGTTTGELFF. The chain recombines TRBV6-8 with TRBJ2-2; 13 positions agree with TRBD2. This CDR3 spans 20 amino acids. Germline V gene data show CDR1 as MNHGY and CDR2 as SAAAGT. With V trimmed by 6 bases and J by 4 bases, 17 bases remained unmatched.

This sequence joins TRBV2 and TRBJ1-5, with a tentative D call TRBD1 (6 bases). Germline assignment: CDR1 SNHLY and CDR2 FYNNEI. V was pared by 7 bases and J by 5 bases, with 12 bases between. This CDR3 region has 13 residues. CDR3 region: CASKLDSDQPQHF. In DNA, the CDR3 is TGTGCCAGCAAGCTGGACAGTGATCAGCCCCAGCATTTT. Full variable domain (remainder filled in from reference TRBV2 and TRBJ1-5): EPEVTQTPSHQVTQMGQEVILRCVPISNHLYFYWYRQILGQKVEFLVSFYNNEISEKSEIFDDQFSVERPDGSNFTLKIRSTKLEDSAMYFCASKLDSDQPQHFGDGTRLSIL.

The gene calls are TRBV28 and TRBJ1-2; tentative D call: TRBD1 (6 bases). The CDR3 sequence is 18 residues long. Germline V gene sequence: CDR1 MDHEN, CDR2 SYDVKM. V shed 5 bases and J shed 3 bases, with 25 bases lying between them. The CDR3 here is CASSPTVGALPIYYGYTF. The CDR3 DNA reads as TGTGCCAGCAGTCCCACCGTGGGGGCGCTCCCAATATACTATGGCTACACCTTC.

The J gene is TRBJ2-1, the V gene TRBV5-4; 12 bases align to TRBD2. This CDR3 comprises 19 residues. Germline V gives CDR1 SGHNT, CDR2 YYREEE (reference sequence). Trimming removed 1 base from V and 3 bases from J; junction bases left unmatched: 11. The CDR3 spells CASSLSVTSGRTIYNEQFF. For the CDR3, the DNA is TGTGCCAGCAGCTTGAGTGTCACTAGCGGGAGGACCATCTACAATGAGCAGTTCTTC. The variable domain in full, with the rest retrieved from reference TRBV5-4 and TRBJ2-1, is ETGVTQSPTHLIKTRGQQVTLRCSSQSGHNTVSWYQQALGQGPQFIFQYYREEENGRGNFPPRFSGLQFPNYSSELNVNALELDDSALYLCASSLSVTSGRTIYNEQFFGPGTRLTVL.

This chain uses TRBV29-1 with TRBJ1-2, with 9 bases identical to TRBD1. CDR3 length: 14 amino acids. Germline values: CDR1 SQVTM, CDR2 ANQGSEA. Germline trimming cut 1 base from V and 3 bases from J; bases unmatched to any gene: 3. CDR3 sequence: CSVEGDRADYGYTF. The CDR3 nucleotides are TGCAGCGTTGAAGGGGACAGGGCGGACTATGGCTACACCTTC.

The rearrangement links TRBV7-9 to TRBJ2-3; D gene uncertain. Germline V gene sequence: CDR1 SEHNR, CDR2 FQNEAQ (reference sequence). V was shortened by 7 bases and J by 6 bases, with 14 bases between the two germline ends. The CDR3 extends over 13 amino acids. DNA for the CDR3: TGTGCCAGCACCCCAGATCCCGGGGATACGCAGTATTTT. Its protein is CASTPDPGDTQYF.

This clone was seen once. The chain recombines TRBV7-8 with TRBJ1-1; the D gene is possibly TRBD1 (6 bases). V dropped 3 bases and J dropped 2 bases, with 16 bases sitting between them. The germline V gene encodes CDR1 SGHVS and CDR2 FQNEAQ. CDR3 length: 16 amino acids. CDR3 loop: CASSLAGVFDNTEAFF. CDR3 DNA: TGTGCCAGCAGCTTGGCAGGGGTATTTGACAACACTGAAGCTTTCTTT.

This chain uses TRBV28 with TRBJ2-1; 12 bases line up with TRBD2. CDR3 length equals 16 residues. V shed 6 bases, J shed 10 bases, and the junction held 13 bases outside the gene matches. Per the germline V gene, CDR1 is MDHEN and CDR2 is SYDVKM. For the CDR3, the DNA is TGTGCCAGCAGCCCCCCCCTAGCGGGGGGGCCAGGGGAGCAGTTCTTC. This translates into CASSPPLAGGPGEQFF.

This clone appeared a few times. V and J are TRBV7-9 and TRBJ1-5; TRBD1 is a possible D gene (6 bases). The CDR3 spans 15 residues. Per germline, CDR1 SEHNR and CDR2 FQNEAQ (reference sequence). V was pared by 5 bases and J by 6 bases, with 17 bases between. CDR3 DNA sequence: TGTGCCAGCAGCCCAAGAGGGGGGGGCTCTCAGCCCCAGCATTTT. This gives the protein CASSPRGGGSQPQHF. The full variable domain, rest sourced from reference TRBV7-9 and TRBJ1-5, is DTGVSQNPRHKITKRGQNVTFRCDPISEHNRLYWYRQTLGQGPEFLTYFQNEAQLEKSRLLSDRFSAERPKGSFSTLEIQRTEQGDSAMYLCASSPRGGGSQPQHFGDGTRLSIL.

The chain links TRBV5-1 to TRBJ2-2; D possibly corresponds to TRBD2 (5 bases). The CDR3 loop spans 15 amino acids. Trimming removed 4 bases from V and 3 bases from J, with 13 bases in between. The germline V gene encodes CDR1 SGHRS and CDR2 YFSETQ. CDR3 region: CASSIGVPDTGELFF. CDR3 in DNA: TGCGCCAGCAGCATCGGGGTCCCGGACACCGGGGAGCTGTTTTTT.

CDR3 protein: CASSRDKNTEAFF. For the CDR3, the DNA is TGTGCCAGCAGCCGCGACAAGAACACTGAAGCTTTCTTT. This chain connects TRBV12-3 or TRBV12-4 to TRBJ1-1; D unresolved. V dropped 6 bases and J dropped 1 base, with 9 bases sitting between them. This CDR3 spans 13 amino acids.

The rearrangement links TRBV9 to TRBJ2-2, with D hard to call. The ends were cut back, 3 bases at V and 0 bases at J, with 6 bases in the middle. This CDR3 has 14 amino acids. Germline V CDR1 and CDR2: SGDLS, YYNGEE. The CDR3 nucleotides are TGTGCCAGCAGCGGGGCAGCGAACACCGGGGAGCTGTTTTTT. Translating gives CASSGAANTGELFF.

This chain's CDR3 is CSAAGTTNEKLFF. DNA of the CDR3: TGCAGCGCGGCCGGGACAACTAATGAAAAACTGTTTTTT. The rearrangement links TRBV29-1 to TRBJ1-4; D is ambiguous. The CDR3 length is 13 residues. V dropped 7 bases and J dropped 0 bases, with 9 bases sitting between them. Per germline, CDR1 SQVTM and CDR2 ANQGSEA.